Listed here are 2 T cell receptor beta chains from one sample, sequenced in a study of metastatic and nonmetastatic thyroid tumors (dated by TCRdb to about 2020). No treatment had been received by any patient before thyroid surgery. Library method: PCR. This sample was sequenced with an Illumina HiSeq 4000. TCRdb redid the processing of the public reads, applying fastp at Q25 and MiXCR, and retained in-frame beta chains. For this sample the table gives fewer than 25,000 clones, of which roughly 18% were detected only once. The top ten clones comprise under 25% of the sample. Sequencing was performed on blood. These receptors came from a male donor with papillary thyroid cancer or a benign thyroid nodule (not recorded which). Some clones in this sample may be carry-over from other donors' samples.

This clone was counted ten times or more. This sequence joins TRBV20-1 and TRBJ1-6; unclear D gene. The V gene lost 4 bases and the J gene lost 6 bases, with 10 bases spanning the gap. The germline CDR1 and CDR2 sequences are DFQATT and SNEGSKA (reference sequence). This CDR3 contains 13 residues. CDR3 DNA sequence: TGCAGTGCTAACGTCGAGACTAATTCACCCCTCCACTTT. Translating it yields CSANVETNSPLHF.

In its sample, this clone was seen many times. The chain links TRBV7-9 to TRBJ2-7, with 10 positions matching TRBD2. The ends lost 3 bases at V and 4 bases at J; junction bases unmatched: 3. Germline V CDR1 and CDR2: SEHNR, FQNEAQ (reference sequence). This CDR3 spans 14 amino acids. As DNA, the CDR3 is TGTGCCAGCAGCTTGGGGACTAGCGAATACGAGCAGTACTTC. Translated: CASSLGTSEYEQYF.